Shown below are 11 T cell receptor beta chains from a single sample sequenced in a study of T cell responses to AZD1222 COVID-19 vaccine. The data were produced by immunoSEQ multiplex PCR, yet TCRdb's version contains in-frame clones alone and is incomplete. The table lists about 150,000 clones, 85% to 90% of them singletons, with approximately 4.7% in the top ten. Sequencing was performed on peripheral blood, taken 28 days after the second AZD1222 dose. The receptor source for this set is an adult who received the AZD1222 COVID-19 vaccine.

This chain links TRBV6-6 with TRBJ1-2; perhaps TRBD1 as D (6 bases). Germline values: CDR1 MNHNY, CDR2 SVGAGI (reference sequence). V lost 2 bases, J lost 1 base, and 8 bases lay in between. There are 14 residues in the CDR3. The CDR3 DNA reads TGTGCCAGCAGTTACGGACAGCTTAACTATGGCTACACCTTC. Translated, it gives CASSYGQLNYGYTF.

The J gene is TRBJ1-1, the V gene TRBV10-3; tentatively, D is TRBD1 (6 bases). With 11 bases removed from V and 1 base from J, the gap between germline ends came to 17 bases. Germline CDR1 is ENHRY and CDR2 is SYGVKD. The CDR3 is 14 residues long. The CDR3 loop reads CAAGPGAENTEAFF. The CDR3 nucleotides are TGTGCCGCCGGACCGGGGGCCGAGAACACTGAAGCTTTCTTT.

The rearrangement uses TRBV6-1 and TRBJ2-7, with D possibly being TRBD1 or TRBD2 (7 bases each). Germline V lookup: CDR1 MNHNS, CDR2 SASEGT. The CDR3 is 14 residues long. Trimming left V 3 bases short and J 2 bases short, with 11 bases between. As DNA, the CDR3 is TGTGCCAGCAGTGACCAGGGGGGGGCCTACGAGCAGTACTTC. It is translated as CASSDQGGAYEQYF.

The chain has TRBV6-1 and TRBJ1-5; D ambiguous. This CDR3 has 12 amino acids. The V end was cut by 5 bases, the J end by 4 bases, with 6 bases between. The V gene's germline CDR1 is MNHNS and CDR2 SASEGT. CDR3 in amino acids: CASSYRNQPQHF. The CDR3 nucleotides read TGTGCCAGCAGTTATAGGAATCAGCCCCAGCATTTT.

The genes are TRBV5-1 and TRBJ1-4, with 9 bases aligning to TRBD1. V gave up 8 bases and J gave up 2 bases; unmatched junction bases: 10. Germline-derived CDR1 and CDR2 are SGHRS and YFSETQ. The CDR3 totals 16 residues. The CDR3 spells CASSRDRVATNEKLFF. DNA of the CDR3: TGCGCCAGTTCACGGGACAGGGTTGCCACTAATGAAAAACTGTTTTTT.

This chain connects TRBV24-1 to TRBJ2-3; weak D call: TRBD2 (5 bases). Trimming left V 8 bases short and J 6 bases short, with 14 bases between. Germline values: CDR1 KGHDR, CDR2 SFDVKD. This CDR3 spans 13 amino acids. The chain's CDR3 is CATTRPGVDTQYF. The CDR3 DNA reads TGTGCCACCACCAGACCCGGGGTTGATACGCAGTATTTT.

The rearrangement joins TRBV6-5 to TRBJ2-5; D is uncertain. V dropped 8 bases and J dropped 5 bases, with 9 bases sitting between them. From germline, CDR1 is MNHEY and CDR2 SVGAGI. The CDR3 consists of 11 residues. The CDR3 DNA reads TGTGCCAGCGCCATAGGGGAGACCCAGTACTTC. Residues: CASAIGETQYF.

This sequence joins TRBV30 and TRBJ1-1, with TRBD1 as a possible D gene (6 bases). The CDR3 spans 14 residues. Germline-derived CDR1 and CDR2 are GTSNPN and SVGIG (reference sequence). The V and J ends lost 0 bases and 3 bases respectively, with 11 bases between them. CDR3 DNA sequence: TGTGCCTGGAGTGTTGTGGGGGCGGACACTGAAGCTTTCTTT. Its protein is CAWSVVGADTEAFF.

In nucleotides, the CDR3 is TGTGCCAGCAGCTCACAGGGATTCGGGGGCTACACCTTC. Residues: CASSSQGFGGYTF. This chain links TRBV7-9 with TRBJ1-2; weak D call: TRBD1 (6 bases). Germline V gene lookup returns CDR1 SEHNR and CDR2 FQNEAQ (reference sequence). The V end lost 4 bases, the J end lost 8 bases, and 14 bases lay between the germline ends. The CDR3 consists of 13 residues.

This clone was observed a handful of times. The chain links TRBV5-4 to TRBJ2-3; 9 bases agree with TRBD2. Germline trimming cut 0 bases from V and 4 bases from J; bases unmatched to any gene: 9. Germline CDR1 is SGHNT and CDR2 is YYREEE (reference sequence). The CDR3 is made up of 17 amino acids. The CDR3 coding sequence is TGTGCCAGCAGCTTGGAAGGCGGGGGGGCAGGGGCAGATACGCAGTATTTT. This codes for CASSLEGGGAGADTQYF.

The J gene is TRBJ1-4, the V gene TRBV19, with TRBD1 matching over 9 bases. J gave up 8 bases and V 4 bases, and 11 bases lay outside the gene matches. The CDR3 is 16 amino acids. CDR1 is LNHDA and CDR2 is SQIVND in the germline V gene (reference sequence). The CDR3: CASSTATGGIWEKLFF. The CDR3 DNA is TGTGCCAGTAGTACCGCCACAGGGGGCATTTGGGAAAAACTGTTTTTT.